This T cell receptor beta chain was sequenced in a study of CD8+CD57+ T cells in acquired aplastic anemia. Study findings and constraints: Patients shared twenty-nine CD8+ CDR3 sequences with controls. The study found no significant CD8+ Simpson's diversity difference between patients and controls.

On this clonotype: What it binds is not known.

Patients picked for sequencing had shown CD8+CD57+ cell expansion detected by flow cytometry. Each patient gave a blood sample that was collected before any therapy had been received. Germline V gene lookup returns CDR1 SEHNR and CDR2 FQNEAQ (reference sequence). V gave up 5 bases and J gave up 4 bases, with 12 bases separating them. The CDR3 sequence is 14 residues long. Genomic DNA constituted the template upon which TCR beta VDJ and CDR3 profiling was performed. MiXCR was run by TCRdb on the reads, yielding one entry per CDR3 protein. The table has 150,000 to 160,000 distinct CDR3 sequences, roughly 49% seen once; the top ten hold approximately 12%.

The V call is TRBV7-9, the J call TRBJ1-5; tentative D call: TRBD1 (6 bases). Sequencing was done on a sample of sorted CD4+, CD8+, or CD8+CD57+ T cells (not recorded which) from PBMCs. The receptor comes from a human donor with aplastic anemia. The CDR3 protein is CASSGGGGNQPQHF. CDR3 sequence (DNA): TGTGCCAGCAGCGGCGGAGGGGGGAATCAGCCCCAGCATTTT.